This T cell receptor beta chain was found in a study of T cell responses to AZD1222 COVID-19 vaccine. Study results and caveats: Epitopes outside B.1.351 and B.1.1.7 mutated regions reportedly drew nearly half of spike TCRs. Researchers took repertoire samples only after the peak T cell response had come. At 160-218 and 743-854, vaccine-associated CD4 TCRs were dominant, and they spanned spike. Increased Spike-specific TCR breadth and depth were observed after two AZD1222 doses.

Measured with immunoSEQ multiplex PCR; TCRdb has only the in-frame clones, and not every one. This repertoire shows 64,000 or so clones, 84% found once; its top ten account for under 7.5%. This clone has more than one count but fewer than ten. Its matching antigen is unknown. This TCR came from an adult in good health. The sample here was peripheral blood, taken on day 0 of AZD1222 vaccination.

The DNA for the CDR3 is TGTGCCAGCAGTGAAGTCAGGGCCGAATATGGCTACACCTTC. The encoded protein is CASSEVRAEYGYTF. The gene calls are TRBV2 and TRBJ1-2; D is perhaps TRBD1 (5 bases). Germline CDR1 reads SNHLY; CDR2 reads FYNNEI. Trimming left V 1 base short and J 5 bases short, with 11 bases between. The CDR3 consists of 14 residues.